The subject of this entry is one TCR beta chain. The target antigen is unknown. This entry belongs to a study of graft-versus-host responses after intestinal transplantation. On the study more broadly: As for transplant type, recipients had multivisceral, liver-intestinal, or isolated intestinal grafts.

Here immunoSEQ multiplex PCR was the method, and the copy in TCRdb shows in-frame clones only, minus some. The sample records 90,000 to 150,000 clones, roughly 95% being singletons. Per germline, CDR1 ENHRY and CDR2 SYGVKD. This CDR3 has 13 amino acids. V is TRBV10-3 and J is TRBJ2-5; D may be TRBD1 (6 bases). The end of the DNA is better explained by TRBJ2-7, so the J call may be wrong. This TCR came from a human donor who received an intestinal transplant. The specimen comprised unstimulated CD8+ T cells sorted from spleen or lymph node cells, sampled before intestinal transplant. The CDR3 DNA reads TGTGCCATCAGTGCAGGGCAGGGGTACGAGCAGTACTTC. Its translation: CAISAGQGYEQYF.